What follows are 5 T cell receptor beta chains derived from one specimen sequenced in a study of T cell repertoires in cytomegalovirus infection (dated by TCRdb to between 2018 and 2021). TCRdb names Illumina HiSeq 1500 as the instrument used. TCRdb reprocessing: public reads trimmed at Q25 with fastp, clones called with MiXCR, in-frame beta chains kept. Identical CDR3 protein sequences are pooled into one entry, listed with their most common genes and DNA. The sample has hundreds of thousands of distinct CDR3 sequences on record, 35% to 40% of them singletons. The top ten clones comprise 2.5% to 3.5% of the sample. Material: PBMCs. These receptors were obtained from a human donor in good health (CMV status not recorded). Some clones in this sample may be carry-over from other donors' samples.

This clonotype was seen a few times. The genes are TRBV7-2 and TRBJ1-5, with D perhaps TRBD1 (5 bases). This CDR3 is built from 13 residues. Deletions cut 1 base from V and 11 bases from J, with 12 bases between. CDR1 is SGHTA and CDR2 is FQGNSA in the germline V gene. The DNA for the CDR3 is TGTGCCAGCAGCTTAGATTTTGGACAATCCCAGCATTTT. Amino acid sequence: CASSLDFGQSQHF.

The chain recombines TRBV5-5 with TRBJ1-2, with a possible D match to TRBD1 (5 bases). V lost 0 bases and J 9 bases, leaving 21 bases between the germline ends. The germline V gene encodes CDR1 SGHKS and CDR2 YYEKEE (reference sequence). The CDR3 length is 16 residues. Here the CDR3 reads CASSLAPGPRRDSYTF. DNA of the CDR3: TGTGCCAGCAGCTTGGCCCCGGGACCTCGGCGAGATAGCTACACCTTC.

The CDR3, as DNA: TGTTCAACCCTACTATACACTGAAGCTTTCTTT. This encodes CSTLLYTEAFF. The genes are TRBV6-1 and TRBJ1-1; no reliable D call. This CDR3 region has 11 residues. The germline gives CDR1 MNHNS, CDR2 SASEGT.

This clonotype was seen only a few times. This rearrangement joins TRBV2 to TRBJ2-5; 8 nucleotides line up with TRBD1. The CDR3 is 14 residues long. Trimming took 6 bases from V and 5 from J; bases not matched to a gene: 8. The germline V gene encodes CDR1 SNHLY and CDR2 FYNNEI. CDR3 residues: CASRDTGGTETQYF. The CDR3 region has the DNA TGTGCCAGCAGAGATACAGGGGGAACGGAGACCCAGTACTTC.

As DNA, the CDR3 is TGTGCCAGCAGCCCGGTGGGGGACGGATACTACGAGCAGTACTTC. Translated: CASSPVGDGYYEQYF. The rearrangement uses TRBV11-1 and TRBJ2-7; either TRBD1 or TRBD2 may supply D (5 bases each). The CDR3 is 15 amino acids. The germline gives CDR1 SGHAT, CDR2 FQDESV (reference sequence). Trimming removed 5 bases at V and 3 bases at J, with 17 bases between.